Listed below are T cell receptor beta chains from one sample, sequenced in a study of OX40 agonist ivuxolimab in advanced cancers. Profiled with immunoSEQ multiplex PCR; TCRdb holds only in-frame clones, not every one. The table has under 80,000 clones, about 93% seen once. Sequencing was performed on CD4+ or CD8+ T cells sorted from blood, taken in a trial of the OX40 agonist ivuxolimab. All receptors derive from an adult with an advanced solid tumor such as melanoma, head and neck, liver or kidney cancer. Both conserved end residues are part of each CDR3. The order of the fields is J gene, clone size, D gene, V gene, CDR3 DNA, CDR3 protein. D genes are given only for firm matches. The size of a clone is reported for some rows only, either as once, few or many, or as a class for expanded clones.

TRBJ2-3	-	TRBD2	TRBV5-6	TGTGCCAGCAGCCCACTCACTCGGGGGGGAAACACAGATACGCAGTATTTT	CASSPLTRGGNTDTQYF
TRBJ1-2	-	TRBD1	TRBV14	TGTGCCAGCGGACAGGGGTATGGCTACACCTTC	CASGQGYGYTF
TRBJ2-1	-	TRBD2	TRBV10-3	TGTGCCACCGTCTTGGGCGGGAGTACCCACAATGAGCAGTTCTTC	CATVLGGSTHNEQFF
TRBJ2-7	-	TRBD1	TRBV23-1	TGCGCCAGCAGTCAATCAGGGACAGGGTCATCCTCCTACGAGCAGTACTTC	CASSQSGTGSSSYEQYF
TRBJ2-7	-	TRBD1	TRBV4-3	TGCGCCAGCAGCATCCGGGACAGCTCCTACGAGCAGTACTTC	CASSIRDSSYEQYF
TRBJ2-3	-	TRBD1	TRBV9	TGTGCCAGCAGCGACCCGGGACAGGGAGGAATAGATACGCAGTATTTT	CASSDPGQGGIDTQYF
TRBJ1-2	-	TRBD1	TRBV9	TGTGCCAGCAGCGTCACGACAGGGATATATAACTATGGCTACACCTTC	CASSVTTGIYNYGYTF
TRBJ1-5	-	-	TRBV4-3	TGCGCCAGCAGCCAGGGCACCTATCAGCCCCAGCATTTT	CASSQGTYQPQHF
TRBJ1-2	-	TRBD1	TRBV4-3	TGCGCCAGCAGCCAAATAGGGACAGGGGATGGCTACACCTTC	CASSQIGTGDGYTF
TRBJ2-1	once	TRBD1	TRBV27	TGTGCCAGCAGTTTCCGGGACAGACTTCCCGATGAGCAGTTCTTC	CASSFRDRLPDEQFF
TRBJ1-2	-	-	TRBV19	TGTGCCAGTAGTATGGGCCGGGCGAGCTATGGCTACACCTTC	CASSMGRASYGYTF
TRBJ2-1	once	TRBD2	TRBV11-3	TGTGCCAGCAGCCCCGACGGGACTAGCGGGGGGGCCAGGCAGTTCTTC	CASSPDGTSGGARQFF
TRBJ1-1	-	-	TRBV5-6	TGTGCCAGCAGCTTAAGACAGGCGGGCCCACCCGAAGCTTTCTTT	CASSLRQAGPPEAFF
TRBJ1-3	-	-	TRBV11-2	TGTGCCAGCAGCTTAGAGGGGATATCTGGAAACACCATATATTTT	CASSLEGISGNTIYF
TRBJ2-1	-	-	TRBV28	TGTGCCAGCAGTTTACGGGGTAGCTCCTACAATGAGCAGTTCTTC	CASSLRGSSYNEQFF
TRBJ1-2	once	-	TRBV9	TGTGCCAGCAGCGTGCGCCCAGACAGTCCCTATGGCTACACCTTC	CASSVRPDSPYGYTF
TRBJ1-1	few	-	TRBV14	TGTGCCAGCAGCCCCTTTACGGGGGGTACTGAAGCTTTCTTT	CASSPFTGGTEAFF
TRBJ1-1	few	-	TRBV9	TGTGCCAGCAGCCCAGGTCGGAGTTGGCTCACTGAAGCTTTCTTT	CASSPGRSWLTEAFF
TRBJ1-3	-	-	TRBV19	TGTGCCAGTAGTATGGGCAGTCGAACTGGAAACACCATATATTTT	CASSMGSRTGNTIYF
TRBJ1-4	-	-	TRBV2	TGTGCCAGCAAGGGAAGGGGGAGTGAAAAACTGTTTTTT	CASKGRGSEKLFF
TRBJ1-3	-	TRBD1	TRBV10-3	TGTGCCATCAGGGAGACAGGGGGGTCCGGAAACACCATATATTTT	CAIRETGGSGNTIYF
TRBJ1-2	-	TRBD1	TRBV9	TGTGCCAGCAGCGTGGGACAGGGCGGCTATGGCTACACCTTC	CASSVGQGGYGYTF
TRBJ1-2	many	-	TRBV19	TGTGCCAGTAGCCATAACGGTGACTATGGCTACACCTTC	CASSHNGDYGYTF
TRBJ2-7	few	-	TRBV7-3	TGTGCCAGCAGCCTCCCAAGCTCCTACGAGCAGTACTTC	CASSLPSSYEQYF
TRBJ2-7	-	TRBD2	TRBV28	TGTGCCAGCAGTTTTAGCGGGGGGGCATCCTACGAGCAGTACTTC	CASSFSGGASYEQYF
TRBJ1-2	-	-	TRBV19	TGTGCCAGTAGTACAGACAGCAACTATGGCTACACCTTC	CASSTDSNYGYTF
TRBJ2-7	-	TRBD1	TRBV19	TGTGCCAGTAGTATAACGGACAGGCCGACCTACGAGCAGTACTTC	CASSITDRPTYEQYF
TRBJ2-2	-	-	TRBV9	TGTGCCAGCAGCGCAGTGCCCGGGGAGCTGTTTTTT	CASSAVPGELFF
TRBJ1-1	-	-	TRBV5-1	TGCGCCAGCAGCGTTGACGTAGGGTCCATGAACACTGAAGCTTTCTTT	CASSVDVGSMNTEAFF
TRBJ2-3	-	-	TRBV7-9	TGTGCCAGCAGCTTATCGTCAGATACGCAGTATTTT	CASSLSSDTQYF
TRBJ1-1	-	-	TRBV6-5	TGTGCCACCGGAGGCACTGAAGCTTTCTTT	CATGGTEAFF
TRBJ2-3	-	-	TRBV19	TGTGCCAGTAGTATAGATCACGATAGCACAGATACGCAGTATTTT	CASSIDHDSTDTQYF
TRBJ1-1	-	TRBD1	TRBV19	TGTGCCAGTAGTATACGAGACAGGGCGGGTGTGAACACTGAAGCTTTCTTT	CASSIRDRAGVNTEAFF
TRBJ2-5	-	-	TRBV5-4	TGTGCCAGCAGCTTAGGATGGGTGGGGGAGAACCAAGAGACCCAGTACTTC	CASSLGWVGENQETQYF
TRBJ2-1	-	TRBD1	TRBV27	TGTGCCAGCAACGCCGGGACAGGTATTACGAGGGAGCAGTTCTTC	CASNAGTGITREQFF
TRBJ2-6	-	-	TRBV19	TGTGCCAGTCAGCCGGGCTCTGGGGCCAACGTCCTGACTTTC	CASQPGSGANVLTF
TRBJ1-4	once	TRBD1	TRBV9	TGTGCCAGCAGCGAACAGGGGCTGGGTGAAAAACTGTTTTTT	CASSEQGLGEKLFF
TRBJ2-7	-	TRBD2	TRBV11-2	TGTGCCAGCAGCTTAGGCGGGAGCTCCTACGAGCAGTACTTC	CASSLGGSSYEQYF
TRBJ2-1	-	TRBD2	TRBV7-6	TGTGCCAGCAGTACCGGGGTAGCGGGGGGCCTCTACAATGAGCAGTTCTTC	CASSTGVAGGLYNEQFF
TRBJ1-2	-	-	TRBV19	TGTGCCAGTAGTCCGACAGACTATGGCTACACCTTC	CASSPTDYGYTF
TRBJ1-6	-	-	TRBV19	TGTGCCAGTAGTATTCGGGTTAGTAATTCACCCCTCCACTTT	CASSIRVSNSPLHF